The sequence of this T cell receptor (beta chain) was determined in a study of CD8+ T cells in alopecia areata. cDNA reverse transcribed from extracted RNA served as the sequencing template. Measured with immunoSEQ multiplex PCR; TCRdb has only the in-frame clones, and not every one. The sample lists about 87,000 clones, 70% to 85% occurring once. The trim removed 9 bases at V and 3 bases at J, leaving 12 bases unmatched. The CDR3 is made up of 16 amino acids. Per germline, CDR1 LNHDA and CDR2 SQIVND (reference sequence). Sample treatment: oral pan-JAK inhibitor, 5-10 mg twice daily. This clone was seen once.

The V call is TRBV19, the J call TRBJ1-5; TRBD1 matches at 9 bases. The sample here was CD8+ T cells sorted from blood, taken between weeks 44 and 45, from a patient treated with tofacitinib. The origin of this receptor is a human donor with alopecia areata. CDR3 region: CASRPTGGMNNQPQHF. As DNA, the CDR3 is TGTGCCAGCCGCCCCACAGGGGGCATGAACAATCAGCCCCAGCATTTT.